Here is one T cell receptor (beta chain) with its context. Trimming took off 7 bases at V and 7 bases at J, with 17 bases between the two ends. The CDR3 covers 13 residues. CDR1 is SNHLY and CDR2 is FYNNEI in the germline V gene. Method: immunoSEQ multiplex PCR; TCRdb's copy keeps in-frame clones and lacks some. The sample contains about 71,000 clones, approximately 97% of which appear only once. This sample was included in a study of technical replicates of blood from several donors. The sequencing sample was made of T cells isolated from PBMCs. This TCR was recovered from a human donor in good health. J is TRBJ2-7 and V is TRBV2; TRBD2 might be the D (6 bases). The CDR3 bases are TGTGCCAGCACCGAGGGGAGGCGGGGAGAGCAGTACTTC. It codes for CASTEGRRGEQYF.